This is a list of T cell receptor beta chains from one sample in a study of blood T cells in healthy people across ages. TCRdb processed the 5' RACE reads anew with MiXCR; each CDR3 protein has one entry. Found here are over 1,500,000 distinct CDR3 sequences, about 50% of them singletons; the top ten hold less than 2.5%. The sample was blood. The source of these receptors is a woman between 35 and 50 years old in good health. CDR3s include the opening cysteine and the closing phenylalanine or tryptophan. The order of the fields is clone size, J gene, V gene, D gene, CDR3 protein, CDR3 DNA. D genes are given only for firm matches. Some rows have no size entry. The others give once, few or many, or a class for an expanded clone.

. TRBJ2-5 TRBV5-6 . CASSLFRDSMGETQYF TGTGCCAGCAGCTTGTTCCGGGACTCTATGGGGGAGACCCAGTACTTC
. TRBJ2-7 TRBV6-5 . CASMGGETYEQYF TGTGCCAGCATGGGGGGCGAAACCTACGAGCAGTACTTC
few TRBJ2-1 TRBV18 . CASSPGTAGSEQFF TGTGCCAGCTCACCAGGGACCGCCGGCTCTGAGCAGTTCTTC
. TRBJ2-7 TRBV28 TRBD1 CATDEQGAYEQYF TGTGCCACCGACGAACAGGGGGCTTACGAGCAGTACTTC
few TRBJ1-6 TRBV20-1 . CSARDPMGGPSNSPLHF TGCAGTGCTAGAGACCCGATGGGGGGCCCAAGTAATTCACCCCTCCACTTT
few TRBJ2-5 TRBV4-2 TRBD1 CASSQDGTGKQETQYF TGTGCCAGCAGCCAAGACGGGACAGGGAAGCAAGAGACCCAGTACTTC
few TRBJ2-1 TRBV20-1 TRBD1 CSANGQGRNEQFF TGCAGTGCTAATGGACAGGGTAGGAATGAGCAGTTCTTC
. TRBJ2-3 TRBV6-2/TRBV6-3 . CASSYLSGDNTDTQYF TGTGCCAGCAGTTATCTCTCGGGGGATAACACAGATACGCAGTATTTT
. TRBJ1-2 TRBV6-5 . CASSPGVWEGYTF TGTGCCAGCAGCCCAGGGGTTTGGGAAGGCTACACCTTC
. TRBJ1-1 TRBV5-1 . CASRVLGAGNTEAFF TGCGCCAGCAGGGTTTTGGGGGCGGGAAACACTGAAGCTTTCTTT
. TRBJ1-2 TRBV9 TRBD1 CASSPSGGGYTF TGTGCCAGCAGCCCTTCAGGGGGAGGCTACACCTTC
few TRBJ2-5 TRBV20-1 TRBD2 CSASSSGGTQETQYF TGCAGTGCTAGTTCAAGCGGGGGGACCCAAGAGACCCAGTACTTC
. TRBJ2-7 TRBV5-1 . CASSYEVSYEQYF TGCGCCAGCAGCTACGAGGTCTCCTACGAGCAGTACTTC
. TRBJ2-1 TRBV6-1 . CASSEVLRSSYNEQFF TGTGCCAGCAGTGAAGTATTACGGAGCTCCTACAATGAGCAGTTCTTC
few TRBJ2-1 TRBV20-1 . CSARDPSPFSYNEQFF TGCAGTGCTAGAGATCCCTCCCCCTTCAGCTACAATGAGCAGTTCTTC
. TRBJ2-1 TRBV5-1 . CAPQAGRYNEQFF TGCGCGCCGCAGGCAGGGCGATACAATGAGCAGTTCTTC
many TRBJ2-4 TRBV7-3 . CASSFPQRLLAKNIQYF TGTGCCAGCAGTTTCCCGCAGAGGCTATTAGCCAAAAACATTCAGTACTTC
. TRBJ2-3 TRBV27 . CASSGTEGTDTQYF TGTGCCAGCAGCGGGACCGAGGGCACAGATACGCAGTATTTT
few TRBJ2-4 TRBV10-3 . CAISVGGVGAKNIQYF TGTGCCATCAGTGTGGGGGGAGTAGGAGCCAAAAACATTCAGTACTTC
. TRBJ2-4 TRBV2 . CASGALDKNIQYF TGTGCCAGCGGGGCCCTGGACAAAAACATTCAGTACTTC
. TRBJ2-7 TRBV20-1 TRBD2 CSASLAGRKVPYEQYF TGCAGTGCTAGTCTAGCGGGTCGAAAGGTCCCCTACGAGCAGTACTTC
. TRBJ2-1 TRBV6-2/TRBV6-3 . CASIQNRAGRYNEQFF TGTGCCAGCATCCAGAATAGGGCGGGGAGGTACAATGAGCAGTTCTTC
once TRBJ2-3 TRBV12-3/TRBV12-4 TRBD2 CTSSAAGGDTQYF TGTACCAGCAGTGCAGCGGGGGGGGATACGCAGTATTTT
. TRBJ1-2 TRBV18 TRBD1 CASSRDRVGDGYTF TGTGCCAGCTCACGAGACAGGGTAGGCGATGGCTACACCTTC
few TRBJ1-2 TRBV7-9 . CASSFPRTTSYYGYTF TGTGCCAGCAGCTTTCCGCGGACCACCTCTTATTATGGCTACACCTTC
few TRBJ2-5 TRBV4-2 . CASSQGSGIQYF TGTGCCAGCAGCCAAGGGTCGGGGATCCAGTACTTC
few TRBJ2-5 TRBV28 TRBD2 CASSLIQAGGAWNEQYF TGTGCCAGCAGTTTAATCCAGGCGGGGGGGGCTTGGAATGAGCAGTACTTC
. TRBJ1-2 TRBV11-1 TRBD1 CASNLRTGDNYGYTF TGTGCCAGCAACCTAAGGACAGGAGACAACTATGGCTACACCTTC